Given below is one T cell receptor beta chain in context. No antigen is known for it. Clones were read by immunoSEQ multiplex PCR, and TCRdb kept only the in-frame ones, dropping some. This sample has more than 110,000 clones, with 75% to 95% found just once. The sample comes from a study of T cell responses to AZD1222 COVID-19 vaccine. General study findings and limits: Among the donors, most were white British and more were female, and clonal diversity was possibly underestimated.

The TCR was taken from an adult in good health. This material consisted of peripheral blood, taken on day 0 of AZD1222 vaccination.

In DNA form, the CDR3 reads TGTGCCAGTAGTAGCCCAAACAGGGGGCCTAATGAAAAACTGTTTTTT. Its protein is CASSSPNRGPNEKLFF. V gene TRBV19 combines with J gene TRBJ1-4; 9 bases are shared with TRBD1. The CDR3 has 16 residues. The trim removed 4 bases at V and 3 bases at J, leaving 6 bases unmatched. Germline V lookup: CDR1 LNHDA, CDR2 SQIVND (reference sequence).